This record looks at one T cell receptor (beta chain) sequence and its context. Its target is not known. The entry originates in a study of post-analysis software for immune sequencing data. Study outcomes and limitations: By F measure, samples from a shared preparation batch strongly co-clustered. TRBV segments more frequent in patients than in controls numbered five and included TRBV5-6, TRBV5-1 and TRBV20-1.

The TCR beta cDNA libraries carried unique molecular identifiers. Input of about 0.95 to 11 million T cells yielded approximately 500,000 cDNA molecules. TCRdb itself ran the PCR reads through MiXCR, one entry per CDR3 protein. The data show hundreds of thousands of distinct CDR3 sequences, with around 60% seen just once and 11% held by the top ten. CDR1 is SGHAT and CDR2 is FQNNGV in the germline V gene. The CDR3 consists of 15 residues. Trimming removed 3 bases at V and 2 bases at J, with 12 bases between. The sequencing input was blood. The source is a girl aged 2 to 10 with multiple sclerosis. The chain uses TRBV11-2 and TRBJ2-3; D may be TRBD1 (5 bases). In DNA form, the CDR3 reads TGTGCCAGCAGCTTGGGCAGGACATACACAGATACGCAGTATTTT. It codes for CASSLGRTYTDTQYF.